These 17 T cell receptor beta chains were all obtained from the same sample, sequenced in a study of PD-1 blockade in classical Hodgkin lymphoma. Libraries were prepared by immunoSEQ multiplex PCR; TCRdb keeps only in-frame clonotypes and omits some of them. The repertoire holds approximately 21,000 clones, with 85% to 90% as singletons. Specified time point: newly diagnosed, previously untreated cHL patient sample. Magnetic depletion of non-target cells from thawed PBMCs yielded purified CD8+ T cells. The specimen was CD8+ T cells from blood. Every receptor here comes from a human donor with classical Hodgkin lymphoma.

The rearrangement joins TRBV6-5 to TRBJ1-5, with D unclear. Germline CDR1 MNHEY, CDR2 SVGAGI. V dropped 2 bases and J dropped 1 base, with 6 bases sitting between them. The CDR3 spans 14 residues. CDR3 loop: CASSYGMSNQPQHF. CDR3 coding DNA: TGTGCCAGCAGTTACGGGATGAGCAATCAGCCCCAGCATTTT.

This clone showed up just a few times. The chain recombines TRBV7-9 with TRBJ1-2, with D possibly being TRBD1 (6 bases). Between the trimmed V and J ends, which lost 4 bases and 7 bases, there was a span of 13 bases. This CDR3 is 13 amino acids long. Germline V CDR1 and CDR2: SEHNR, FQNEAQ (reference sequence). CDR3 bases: TGTGCCAGCAGCTCCCCCACAGGGACTGGCTACACCTTC. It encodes CASSSPTGTGYTF.

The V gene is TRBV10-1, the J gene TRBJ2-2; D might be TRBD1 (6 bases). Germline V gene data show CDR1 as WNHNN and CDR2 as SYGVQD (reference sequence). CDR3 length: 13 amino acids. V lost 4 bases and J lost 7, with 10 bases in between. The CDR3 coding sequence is TGCGCCAGCAGTGCTGGGGGCAGCGGGGAGCTGTTTTTT. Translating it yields CASSAGGSGELFF.

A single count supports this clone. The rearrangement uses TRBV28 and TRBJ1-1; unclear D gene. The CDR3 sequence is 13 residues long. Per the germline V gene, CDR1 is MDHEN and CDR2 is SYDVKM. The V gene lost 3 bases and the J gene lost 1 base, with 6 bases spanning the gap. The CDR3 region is CASSFVENTEAFF. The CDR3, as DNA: TGTGCCAGCAGTTTTGTCGAGAACACTGAAGCTTTCTTT.

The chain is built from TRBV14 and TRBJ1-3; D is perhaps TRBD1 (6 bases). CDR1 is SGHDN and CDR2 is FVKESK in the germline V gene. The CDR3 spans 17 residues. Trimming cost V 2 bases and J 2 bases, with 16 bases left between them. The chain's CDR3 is CASSQRLTGLPGNTIYF. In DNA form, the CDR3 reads TGTGCCAGCAGCCAAAGATTGACAGGACTCCCTGGAAACACCATATATTTT.

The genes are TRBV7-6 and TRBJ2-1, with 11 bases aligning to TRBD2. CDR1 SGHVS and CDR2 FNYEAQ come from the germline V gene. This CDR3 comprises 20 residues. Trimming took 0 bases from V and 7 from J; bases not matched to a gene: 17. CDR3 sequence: CASSLARGRLGTSGNNEQFF. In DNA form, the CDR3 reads TGTGCCAGCAGCTTAGCCCGAGGACGTCTCGGGACTAGCGGAAATAATGAGCAGTTCTTC.

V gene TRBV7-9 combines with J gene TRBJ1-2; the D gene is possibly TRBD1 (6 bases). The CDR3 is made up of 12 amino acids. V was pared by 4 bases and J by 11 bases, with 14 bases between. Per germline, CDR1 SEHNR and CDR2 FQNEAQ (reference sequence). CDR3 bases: TGTGCCAGCAGCTCGAGGACAGTCTCGTACACCTTC. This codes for CASSSRTVSYTF.

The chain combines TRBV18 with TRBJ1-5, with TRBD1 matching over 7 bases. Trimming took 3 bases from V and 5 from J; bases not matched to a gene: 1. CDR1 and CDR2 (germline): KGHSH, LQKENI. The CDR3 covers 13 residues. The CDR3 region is CASSPDRDQPQHF. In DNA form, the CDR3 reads TGTGCCAGCTCACCCGACAGGGATCAGCCCCAGCATTTT. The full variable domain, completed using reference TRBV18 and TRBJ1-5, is NAGVMQNPRHLVRRRGQEARLRCSPMKGHSHVYWYRQLPEEGLKFMVYLQKENIIDESGMPKERFSAEFPKEGPSILRIQQVVRGDSAAYFCASSPDRDQPQHFGDGTRLSIL.

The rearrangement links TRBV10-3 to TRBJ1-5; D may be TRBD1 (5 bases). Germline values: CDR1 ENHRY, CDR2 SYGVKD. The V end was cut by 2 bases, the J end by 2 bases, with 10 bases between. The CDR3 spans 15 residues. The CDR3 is CAISEQTVGNQPQHF. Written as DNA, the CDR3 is TGTGCCATCAGTGAGCAGACAGTGGGCAATCAGCCCCAGCATTTT.

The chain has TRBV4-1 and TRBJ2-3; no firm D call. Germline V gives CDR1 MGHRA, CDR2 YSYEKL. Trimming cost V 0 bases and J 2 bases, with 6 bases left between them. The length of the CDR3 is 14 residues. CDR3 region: CASSQETYTDTQYF. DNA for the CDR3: TGCGCCAGCAGCCAAGAGACGTACACAGATACGCAGTATTTT.

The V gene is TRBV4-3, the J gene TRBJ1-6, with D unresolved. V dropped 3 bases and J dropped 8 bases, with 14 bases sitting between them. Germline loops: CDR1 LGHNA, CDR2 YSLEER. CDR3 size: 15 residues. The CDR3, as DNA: TGCGCCAGCAGCCAGGTAGAGGGTGAGGATTCACCCCTCCACTTT. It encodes CASSQVEGEDSPLHF.

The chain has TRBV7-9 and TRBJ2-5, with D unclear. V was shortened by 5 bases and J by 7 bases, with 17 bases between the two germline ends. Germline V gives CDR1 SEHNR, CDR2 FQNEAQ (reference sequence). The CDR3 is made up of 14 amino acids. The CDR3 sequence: CASSQVIPAVTQYF. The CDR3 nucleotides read TGTGCCAGCAGCCAAGTCATCCCCGCGGTGACCCAGTACTTC.

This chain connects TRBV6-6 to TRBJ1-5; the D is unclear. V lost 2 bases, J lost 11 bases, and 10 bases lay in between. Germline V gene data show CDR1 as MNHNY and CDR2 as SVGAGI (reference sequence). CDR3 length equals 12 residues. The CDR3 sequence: CASSYVATTQHF. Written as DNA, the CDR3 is TGTGCCAGCAGTTACGTTGCCACGACCCAGCATTTT.

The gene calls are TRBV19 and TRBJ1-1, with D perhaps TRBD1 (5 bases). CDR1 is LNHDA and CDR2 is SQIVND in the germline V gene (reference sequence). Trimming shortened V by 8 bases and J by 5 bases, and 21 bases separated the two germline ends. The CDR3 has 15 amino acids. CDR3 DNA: TGTGCCAGTCCCCCCCCCTCGGGGGAATGGACTGAAGCTTTCTTT. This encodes CASPPPSGEWTEAFF.

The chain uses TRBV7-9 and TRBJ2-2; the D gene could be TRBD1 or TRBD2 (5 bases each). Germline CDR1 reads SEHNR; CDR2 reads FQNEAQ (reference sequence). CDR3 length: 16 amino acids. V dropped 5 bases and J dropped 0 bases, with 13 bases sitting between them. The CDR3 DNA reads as TGTGCCAGCAGCCCGAGGGACCGCACGAACACCGGGGAGCTGTTTTTT. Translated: CASSPRDRTNTGELFF.

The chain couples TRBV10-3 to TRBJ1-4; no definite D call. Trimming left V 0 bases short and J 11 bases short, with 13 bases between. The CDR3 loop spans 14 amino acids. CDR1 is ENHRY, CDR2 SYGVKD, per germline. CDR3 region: CAISESGSLEKLFF. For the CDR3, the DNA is TGTGCCATCAGTGAGTCGGGCAGTTTGGAGAAACTGTTTTTT.

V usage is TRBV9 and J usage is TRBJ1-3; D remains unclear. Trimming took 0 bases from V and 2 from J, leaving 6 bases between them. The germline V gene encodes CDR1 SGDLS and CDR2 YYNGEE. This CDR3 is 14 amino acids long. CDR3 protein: CASSVGGAGNTIYF. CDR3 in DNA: TGTGCCAGCAGCGTAGGGGGTGCTGGAAACACCATATATTTT.